This T cell receptor beta chain came from a study of human T cells and chemical hapten exposure. As for the study in general: The scalp of each patient received a weekly diphenylcyclopropenone dose for the full roughly 22-week study. Slight differences in pooled library volume were the main source of varying TCR yields across samples.

This clonotype was recorded many times. Separate cDNA molecules received unique molecular identifiers, which the library attached to them. TCRdb re-called the RACE reads with MiXCR, one entry per CDR3 protein. The profile shows roughly 120,000 distinct CDR3 sequences, more than 7% of them singletons. CDR3 length equals 14 residues. The V end lost 0 bases, the J end lost 1 base, and 7 bases lay between the germline ends. CDR1 and CDR2 (germline): SGHRS, YFSETQ. Indicated time point: patch test 2, 6 weeks after DPC sensitization. The treatment: therapeutic diphenylcyclopropenone sensitization with weekly scalp DPC. The authors extracted total RNA from unfractionated whole blood.

The sample was whole blood, taken in connection with sensitization to the hapten diphenylcyclopropenone (DPC). The receptor was derived from a woman aged 40 to 49 with alopecia areata. Some clones in this sample may be carry-over from other donors' samples. This sequence joins TRBV5-1 and TRBJ1-1, with no clear D. Here the CDR3 reads CASSLEGSNTEAFF. DNA of the CDR3: TGCGCCAGCAGCTTGGAGGGATCGAACACTGAAGCTTTCTTT. Variable domain in full (rest from reference TRBV5-1 and TRBJ1-1): KAGVTQTPRYLIKTRGQQVTLSCSPISGHRSVSWYQQTPGQGLQFLFEYFSETQRNKGNFPGRFSGRQFSNSRSEMNVSTLELGDSALYLCASSLEGSNTEAFFGQGTRLTVV.